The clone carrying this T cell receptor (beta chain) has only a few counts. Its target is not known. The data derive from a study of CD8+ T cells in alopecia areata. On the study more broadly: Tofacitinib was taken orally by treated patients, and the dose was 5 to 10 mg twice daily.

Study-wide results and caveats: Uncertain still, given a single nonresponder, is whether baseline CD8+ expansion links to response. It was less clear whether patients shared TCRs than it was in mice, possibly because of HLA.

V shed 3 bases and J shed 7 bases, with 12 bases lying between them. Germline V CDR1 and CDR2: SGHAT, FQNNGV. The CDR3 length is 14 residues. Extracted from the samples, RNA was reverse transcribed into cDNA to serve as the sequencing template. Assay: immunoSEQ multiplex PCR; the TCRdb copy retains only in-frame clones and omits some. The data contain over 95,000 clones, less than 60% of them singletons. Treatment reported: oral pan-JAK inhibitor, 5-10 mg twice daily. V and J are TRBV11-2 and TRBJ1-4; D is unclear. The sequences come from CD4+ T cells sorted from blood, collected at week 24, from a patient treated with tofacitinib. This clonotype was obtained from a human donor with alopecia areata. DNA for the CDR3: TGTGCCAGCAGCTTTATGGGATCTGGTGAAAAACTGTTTTTT. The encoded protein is CASSFMGSGEKLFF. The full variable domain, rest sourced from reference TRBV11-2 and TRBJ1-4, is EAGVAQSPRYKIIEKRQSVAFWCNPISGHATLYWYQQILGQGPKLLIQFQNNGVVDDSQLPKDRFSAERLKGVDSTLKIQPAKLEDSAVYLCASSFMGSGEKLFFGSGTQLSVL.